This TCR beta chain was sequenced for a study of T cells in Graves' hyperthyroidism and ophthalmopathy (dated by TCRdb to about 2019). For the study in its entirety: Peripheral blood was collected at initial diagnosis, before any treatment. TCR V-J signatures able to tell the groups apart were searched for in a discovery cohort of 90 to 100 patients, of whom 43 had Graves' ophthalmopathy and about 60 had stable Graves' hyperthyroidism. An independent validation cohort of under 20 hyperthyroidism patients and about 16 patients who later progressed to ophthalmopathy tested prospective prediction of ophthalmopathy. The 100 discovery patients were randomly divided into training and test sets at a 7:3 ratio. In addition, the study compared T-cell repertoires in thyroid tissue and in blood from a handful of Graves' hyperthyroidism patients. Once sampling was done, hyperthyroidism patients were given methimazole at a starting dose of 30 mg daily, whereas ophthalmopathy patients were given high-dose intravenous methylprednisolone. TCR Vbeta CDR3 sequencing of 130 to 150 peripheral blood samples (43 ophthalmopathy, around 80 hyperthyroidism and 17 progressor patients) is reported in the paper.

The TCR beta CDR3 regions were amplified from RNA transcripts. The first round of RT-PCR for the TCR CDR3 was performed with the HTBI primer set and the Qiagen OneStep RT-PCR kit. A second multiplex PCR round built the libraries, followed by size selection and purification. Paired-end sequencing of the libraries was performed with 100 bp reads on an Illumina HiSeq2000. As for how the authors treated the data: SOAPnuke was used to process the raw data, with reads discarded if the reads contained adapters or uncalled bases, had a mean Phred below 15, or lacked an exact constant-primer or identifier match. COPE v1.2.5 was used to merge the high-quality paired reads, and each unique nucleotide sequence was defined as a clonotype. MiTCR v1.1 was used to align clonotypes to the IMGT TRBV, TRBD and TRBJ reference segments. The analysis was restricted to V-J combinations with a frequency above 0.0001, which together covered 99% to 99.2% of the repertoires. A TCS score was defined as the ratio of F50 (clonal expansion) to E x V (chaos), with BLOSUM62-based TCRdist applied between CDR3 peptides within each V-J. Welch's t-statistics and random forest reduced just over 500 V-J features to 13, which were used in a naive Bayes classifier (R e1071). TCRdb handled the public reads itself, with Q25 trimming in fastp and clone calling in MiXCR, and kept productive beta chains. Identical CDR3 proteins give one entry, which carries the most common genes and DNA. TCRdb assigned the V and J calls; the authors' analysis was not used. The sample table lists around 300,000 distinct CDR3 sequences, about 15% of them with a count of one. The ten biggest clones cover approximately 23% of the sample.

The full study reports these points: Blood samples also contained most of the expanded thyroid clonotypes (frequency above 0.001), which suggests that blood repertoires may reflect thyroid immune responses. Ophthalmopathy was separated from stable hyperthyroidism by a 13 V-J signature model, with around 88% sensitivity and about 81% specificity obtained in cross-validation and 80%/75% obtained in testing. No statistical method was used to set the sample size in advance, and investigators knew the group allocation. In validation, the model predicted progression to ophthalmopathy a median of 6.5 months before onset, with over 60% sensitivity and almost 75% specificity.

Stable Graves' hyperthyroidism was defined as the absence of progression to ophthalmopathy over 18 months of follow-up. Hyperthyroidism patients were newly diagnosed, with disease duration under 2 months, and aged 18 to 65 years. Exclusion was applied to patients with uncontrolled infections, other autoimmune diseases, pregnancy or lactation. Diagnoses relied on clinical symptoms, serum thyroxine and TRAb, thyroid ultrasound and orbital computed tomography. PBMCs were isolated from approximately 10 ml of fresh peripheral blood by Ficoll-Paque density gradient centrifugation. Total RNA was extracted with Trizol reagent, and quality was checked on an Agilent 2100 Bioanalyzer. The CDR3 has 19 amino acids, counting the end cysteine and phenylalanine. Only the CDR3 DNA is retained, 57 bases long and in frame from the first base. V loses 3 bases at its end and J loses 3 bases; junction bases beyond the gene matches: 17. Via the germline V gene, CDR1 is SNHLY and CDR2 FYNNEI.

The sample holds a few counts of this clonotype. Its antigen is currently not known. No base-level quality is on record; no much larger clone is a single base apart. The sequencing sample was made of blood. This TCR came from a woman aged 25 to 39 with Graves' hyperthyroidism. The sequence is built from TRBV2 and TRBJ1-3; a stretch of 7 junction bases matches TRBD1. The CDR3 has the sequence CASSDRDAYRGARGNTIYF. The sequenced DNA is TGTGCCAGCAGTGACCGGGATGCCTACAGGGGTGCCCGTGGAAACACCATATATTTT.